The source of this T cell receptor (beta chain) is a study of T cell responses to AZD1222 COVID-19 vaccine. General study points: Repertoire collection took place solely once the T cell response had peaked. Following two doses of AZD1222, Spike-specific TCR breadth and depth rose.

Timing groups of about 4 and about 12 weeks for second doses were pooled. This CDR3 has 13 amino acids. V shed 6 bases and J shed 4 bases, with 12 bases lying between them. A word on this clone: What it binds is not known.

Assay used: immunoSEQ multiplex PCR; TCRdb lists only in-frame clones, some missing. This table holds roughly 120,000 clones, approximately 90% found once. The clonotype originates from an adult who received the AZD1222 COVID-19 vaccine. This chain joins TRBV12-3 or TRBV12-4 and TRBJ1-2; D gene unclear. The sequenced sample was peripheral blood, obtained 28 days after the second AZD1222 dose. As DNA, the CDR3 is TGTGCCAGCAGCCCCGGAAGGGTCTATGGCTACACCTTC. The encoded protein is CASSPGRVYGYTF.